This T cell receptor (beta chain) was recorded in a study of T cell repertoires in cytomegalovirus infection. On the study more broadly: Indications came from public TCR beta signatures; they pointed to CMV infection and to a matching HLA type.

Study observations and caveats: It was HLA-C-restricted CMV-specific TCR beta clonotypes that dominated the response ex vivo. Cumulative public TCR beta family frequency identified carriers of CMV plus the relevant HLA.

As to this clonotype: Its target is unknown. Compared with germline, one end of the junction differs, possibly owing to a read error.

TCRdb reanalysed the reads using MiXCR and keeps one entry per CDR3 protein. The data show approximately 630,000 distinct CDR3 sequences, 20% to 25% seen once. Germline V CDR1 and CDR2: PRHDT, FYEKMQ (reference sequence). The CDR3 contains 15 residues. Sequencing was carried out using CD8+ T cells from PBMCs. The origin of this receptor is a human donor in good health (CMV status not recorded). Some clones in this sample may be carry-over from other donors' samples. V gene TRBV13 combines with J gene TRBJ2-3, with 11 bases fitting TRBD2. As DNA, the CDR3 is TGTGCCAGCACCTTAGCGGGGGGGAGCACAGATACGCAGTATTTT. Translating gives CASTLAGGSTDTQYF.